This record looks at one T cell receptor (beta chain) sequence and its context. Its cognate antigen is unknown. Expressed TCRB transcripts got sequenced, as all isolated RNA was reverse transcribed. Several million reads were obtained on average from naive, central memory and regulatory T cell samples. Sequencing used immunoSEQ multiplex PCR; TCRdb keeps in-frame clones, though not all of them. The data show about 53,000 clones, 52% seen once. The sample originates from a study of beta chain features in type 1 diabetes. Study-wide findings and caveats: A greater similarity of naive, central memory and Treg TCRB repertoires was seen among patients than among healthy donors. Cells carrying high TCR expression could end up over-represented when cDNA is sequenced. Among patients with Type 1 diabetes, TCRB CDR3s were moderately but significantly shorter in every one of the four CD4+ subsets. With patients and controls alike, PCR might favor shorter templates to an equal degree.

Material: Tregs from blood. The receptor comes from a woman between 40 and 55 years old with type 1 diabetes.

CDR3 nucleotide sequence: TGCGCCAGCAGCTTGCCGGGACAGGCCTCTGTGGAGTATGGCTACACCTTC. Protein: CASSLPGQASVEYGYTF. This rearrangement joins TRBV5-1 to TRBJ1-2; 8 positions match TRBD1. After removal of 1 base from V and 5 bases from J, the junction contained 13 bases not matched to a gene. In germline, CDR1 is SGHRS, CDR2 YFSETQ. CDR3 length: 17 residues. The full variable domain, its missing parts supplied by reference TRBV5-1 and TRBJ1-2, is KAGVTQTPRYLIKTRGQQVTLSCSPISGHRSVSWYQQTPGQGLQFLFEYFSETQRNKGNFPGRFSGRQFSNSRSEMNVSTLELGDSALYLCASSLPGQASVEYGYTFGSGTRLTVV.